This TCR beta chain was recovered during a study of blood T cells in healthy people across ages. A second PCR, run for roughly 7 to 12 cycles, used a sample-barcoded 5' primer plus a J-beta primer mix. TCRdb recomputed calls from the 5' RACE reads with MiXCR, one row per CDR3 protein. Seen here are some 1.1 million distinct CDR3 sequences, around two fifths observed once, and the top ten hold about an eighth. This CDR3 is built from 15 residues. V shed 1 base and J 6 bases; nucleotides not matched to a gene: 5. The sample taken for sequencing was blood. The TCR originated in a man aged 18 to 35 in good health. V and J are TRBV12-3 or TRBV12-4 and TRBJ2-3; 9 bases agree with TRBD2. The DNA for the CDR3 is TGTGCCAGCAGTTTAGGCGGGAGGGCCGTTGATACGCAGTATTTT. Translated, it gives CASSLGGRAVDTQYF.